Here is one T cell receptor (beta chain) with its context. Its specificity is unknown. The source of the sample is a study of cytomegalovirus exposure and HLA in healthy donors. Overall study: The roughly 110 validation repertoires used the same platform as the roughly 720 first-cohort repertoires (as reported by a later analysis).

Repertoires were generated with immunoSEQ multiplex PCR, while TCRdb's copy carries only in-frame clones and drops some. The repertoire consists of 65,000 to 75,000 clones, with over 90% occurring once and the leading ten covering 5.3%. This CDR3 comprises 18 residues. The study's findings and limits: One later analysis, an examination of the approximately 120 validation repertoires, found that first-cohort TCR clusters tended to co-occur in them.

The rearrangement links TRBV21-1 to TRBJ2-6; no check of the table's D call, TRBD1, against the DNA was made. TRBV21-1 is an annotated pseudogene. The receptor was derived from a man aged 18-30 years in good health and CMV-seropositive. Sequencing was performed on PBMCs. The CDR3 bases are TGTGCCAGCAGCAACCGGGACAGGGACTTCTCTGGGGCCAACGTCCTGACTTTC. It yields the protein CASSNRDRDFSGANVLTF.